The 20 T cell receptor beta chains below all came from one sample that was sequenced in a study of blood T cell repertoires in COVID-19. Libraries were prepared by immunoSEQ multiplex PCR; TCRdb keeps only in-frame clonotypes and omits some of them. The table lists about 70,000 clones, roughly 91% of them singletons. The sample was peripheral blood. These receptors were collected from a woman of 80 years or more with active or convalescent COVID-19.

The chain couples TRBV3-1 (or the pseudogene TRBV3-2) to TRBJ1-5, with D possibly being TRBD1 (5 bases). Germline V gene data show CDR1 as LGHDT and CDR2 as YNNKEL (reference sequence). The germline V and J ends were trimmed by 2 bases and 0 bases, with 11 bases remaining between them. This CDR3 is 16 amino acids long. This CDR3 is CASSQSDSYSNQPQHF. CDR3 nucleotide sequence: TGTGCCAGCAGCCAATCCGACAGTTATAGCAATCAGCCCCAGCATTTT.

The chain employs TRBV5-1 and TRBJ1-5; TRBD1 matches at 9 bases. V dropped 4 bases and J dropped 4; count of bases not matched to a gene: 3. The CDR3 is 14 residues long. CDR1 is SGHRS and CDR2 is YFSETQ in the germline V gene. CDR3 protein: CASSAGTGNQPQHF. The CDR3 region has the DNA TGCGCCAGCAGCGCCGGGACAGGGAATCAGCCCCAGCATTTT.

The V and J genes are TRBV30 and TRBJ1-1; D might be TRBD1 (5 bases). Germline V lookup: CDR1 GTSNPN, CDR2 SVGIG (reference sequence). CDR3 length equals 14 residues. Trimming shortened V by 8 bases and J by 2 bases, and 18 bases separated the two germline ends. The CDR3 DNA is TGTGCCGGTACCGCATTAGGGGTAAACACTGAAGCTTTCTTT. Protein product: CAGTALGVNTEAFF.

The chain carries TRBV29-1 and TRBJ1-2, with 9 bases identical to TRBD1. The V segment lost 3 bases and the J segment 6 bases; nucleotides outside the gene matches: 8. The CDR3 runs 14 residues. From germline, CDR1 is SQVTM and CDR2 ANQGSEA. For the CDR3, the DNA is TGCAGCGTTGATGAGACAGGGGGTCGGAATGGCTACACCTTC. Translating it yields CSVDETGGRNGYTF.

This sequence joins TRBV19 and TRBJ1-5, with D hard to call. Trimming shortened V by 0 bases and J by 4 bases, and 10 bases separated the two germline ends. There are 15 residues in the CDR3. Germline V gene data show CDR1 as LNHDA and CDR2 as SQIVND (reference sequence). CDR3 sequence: CASSIERGGNQPQHF. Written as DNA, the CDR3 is TGTGCCAGTAGTATAGAAAGAGGCGGGAATCAGCCCCAGCATTTT.

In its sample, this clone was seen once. The CDR3 coding sequence is TGTGCCAGCAGTTCGCGGAAACAACTCAAAGAGACCCAGTACTTC. Its protein is CASSSRKQLKETQYF. The V gene is TRBV28, the J gene TRBJ2-5, with D uncertain. Trimming took off 4 bases at V and 3 bases at J, with 15 bases between the two ends. The germline gives CDR1 MDHEN, CDR2 SYDVKM. This CDR3 has 15 residues. The full variable domain, rest sourced from reference TRBV28 and TRBJ2-5, is DVKVTQSSRYLVKRTGEKVFLECVQDMDHENMFWYRQDPGLGLRLIYFSYDVKMKEKGDIPEGYSVSREKKERFSLILESASTNQTSMYLCASSSRKQLKETQYFGPGTRLLVL.

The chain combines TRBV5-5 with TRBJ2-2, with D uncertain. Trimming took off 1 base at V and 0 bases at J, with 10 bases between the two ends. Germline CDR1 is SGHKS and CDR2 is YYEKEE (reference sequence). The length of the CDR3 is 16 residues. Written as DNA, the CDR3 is TGTGCCAGCAGCTTGAATCCCGGAGCGAACACCGGGGAGCTGTTTTTT. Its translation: CASSLNPGANTGELFF.

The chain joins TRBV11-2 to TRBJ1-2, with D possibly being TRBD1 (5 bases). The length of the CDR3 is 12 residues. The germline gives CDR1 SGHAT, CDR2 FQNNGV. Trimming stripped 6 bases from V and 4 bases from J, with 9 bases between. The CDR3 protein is CASSLGGYGYTF. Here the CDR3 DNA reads TGTGCCAGCAGTTTGGGGGGCTATGGCTACACCTTC.

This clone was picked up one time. The CDR3: CSASPWTSGTDTQYF. CDR3 in DNA: TGCAGTGCTAGTCCCTGGACTAGCGGCACAGATACGCAGTATTTT. The J gene is TRBJ2-3, the V gene TRBV20-1; TRBD2 aligns across 9 bases. The CDR3 loop spans 15 amino acids. CDR1 and CDR2 from the germline V gene are DFQATT and SNEGSKA (reference sequence). The V segment lost 3 bases and the J segment 1 base; nucleotides outside the gene matches: 5.

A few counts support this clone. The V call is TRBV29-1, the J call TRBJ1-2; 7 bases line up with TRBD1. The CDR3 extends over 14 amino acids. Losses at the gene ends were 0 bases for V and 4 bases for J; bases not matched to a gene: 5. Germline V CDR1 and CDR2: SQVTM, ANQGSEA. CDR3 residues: CSVEDQGQIYGYTF. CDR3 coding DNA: TGCAGCGTTGAAGATCAGGGACAGATCTATGGCTACACCTTC.

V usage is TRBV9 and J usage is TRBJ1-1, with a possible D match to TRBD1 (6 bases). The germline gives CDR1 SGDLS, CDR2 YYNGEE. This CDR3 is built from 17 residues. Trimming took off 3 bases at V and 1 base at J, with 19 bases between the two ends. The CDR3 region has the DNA TGTGCCAGCAGCGCGACCATTACCGGGACAAGGAACACTGAAGCTTTCTTT. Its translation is CASSATITGTRNTEAFF. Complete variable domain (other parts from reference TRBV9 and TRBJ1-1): DSGVTQTPKHLITATGQRVTLRCSPRSGDLSVYWYQQSLDQGLQFLIQYYNGEERAKGNILERFSAQQFPDLHSELNLSSLELGDSALYFCASSATITGTRNTEAFFGQGTRLTVV.

CDR3 in DNA: TGTGCCAGCAGCTTCTCCGGGACTAGCGGCACCGGGGAGCTGTTTTTT. This translates into CASSFSGTSGTGELFF. The chain uses TRBV11-3 and TRBJ2-2; 11 nucleotides agree with TRBD2. The V and J ends lost 3 bases and 4 bases, in that order; junction bases with no gene match: 4. The CDR3 totals 16 residues. Germline V gene data show CDR1 as SGHNT and CDR2 as YENEEA.

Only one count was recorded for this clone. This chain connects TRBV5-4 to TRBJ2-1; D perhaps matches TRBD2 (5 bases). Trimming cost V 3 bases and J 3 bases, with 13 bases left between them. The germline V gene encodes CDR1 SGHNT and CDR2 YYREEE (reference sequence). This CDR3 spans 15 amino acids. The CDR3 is CASSYVARHYNEQFF. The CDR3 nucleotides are TGTGCCAGCAGCTACGTAGCGCGACACTACAATGAGCAGTTCTTC.

The CDR3, as DNA: TGCGCCAGCAGCCCCGGACTAGCTATAGGGGAGCTGTTTTTT. It translates to CASSPGLAIGELFF. The gene calls are TRBV5-1 and TRBJ2-2; 8 nucleotides line up with TRBD2. This CDR3 is built from 14 residues. V shed 4 bases, J shed 8 bases, and the junction held 7 bases outside the gene matches. Per germline, CDR1 SGHRS and CDR2 YFSETQ. Based on the CDR3 plus reference TRBV5-1 and TRBJ2-2, the full variable domain is KAGVTQTPRYLIKTRGQQVTLSCSPISGHRSVSWYQQTPGQGLQFLFEYFSETQRNKGNFPGRFSGRQFSNSRSEMNVSTLELGDSALYLCASSPGLAIGELFFGEGSRLTVL.

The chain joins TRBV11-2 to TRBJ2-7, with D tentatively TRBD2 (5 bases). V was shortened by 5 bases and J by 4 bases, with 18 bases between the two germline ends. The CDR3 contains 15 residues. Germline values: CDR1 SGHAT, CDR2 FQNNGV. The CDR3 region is CASSRTGLSRYEQYF. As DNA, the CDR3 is TGTGCCAGCAGCCGGACTGGGCTTTCAAGGTACGAGCAGTACTTC.

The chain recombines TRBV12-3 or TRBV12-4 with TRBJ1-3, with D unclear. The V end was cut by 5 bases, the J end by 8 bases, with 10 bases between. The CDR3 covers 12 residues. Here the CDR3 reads CASSTTVYTIYF. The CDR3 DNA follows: TGTGCCAGCAGTACTACGGTTTACACCATATATTTT.

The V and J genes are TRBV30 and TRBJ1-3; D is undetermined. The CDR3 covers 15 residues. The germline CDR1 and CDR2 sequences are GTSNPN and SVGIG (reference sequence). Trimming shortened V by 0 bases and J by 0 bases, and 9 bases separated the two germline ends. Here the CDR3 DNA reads TGTGCCTGGAGTGTCCAGGCTCGCTCTGGAAACACCATATATTTT. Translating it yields CAWSVQARSGNTIYF. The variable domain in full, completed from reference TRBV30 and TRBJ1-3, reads SQTIHQWPATLVQPVGSPLSLECTVEGTSNPNLYWYRQAAGRGLQLLFYSVGIGQISSEVPQNLSASRPQDRQFILSSKKLLLSDSGFYLCAWSVQARSGNTIYFGEGSWLTVV.

Written as DNA, the CDR3 is TGTGCCACCCTTACAGGGTCTTATGGCTACACCTTC. Translating it yields CATLTGSYGYTF. This chain connects TRBV19 to TRBJ1-2; possibly TRBD1 for D (6 bases). This CDR3 is 12 amino acids long. Germline V gives CDR1 LNHDA, CDR2 SQIVND (reference sequence). The V gene lost 10 bases and the J gene lost 5 bases, with 14 bases spanning the gap.

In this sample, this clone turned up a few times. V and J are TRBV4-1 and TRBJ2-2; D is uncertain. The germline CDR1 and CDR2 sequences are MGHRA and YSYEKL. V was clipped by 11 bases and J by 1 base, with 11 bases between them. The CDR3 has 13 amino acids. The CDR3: CAGQNGNTGELFF. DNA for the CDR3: TGCGCCGGGCAGAATGGGAACACCGGGGAGCTGTTTTTT.

The CDR3 DNA follows: TGTGCCATCAGGAACCGGACAAGACCCTACGAGCAGTACTTC. It yields the protein CAIRNRTRPYEQYF. V is TRBV10-3 and J is TRBJ2-7, with a weak D call TRBD1 (5 bases). This CDR3 has 14 residues. With 6 bases removed from V and 2 bases from J, the gap between germline ends came to 14 bases. Germline V gene data show CDR1 as ENHRY and CDR2 as SYGVKD.